The TCR beta chain described here comes from a study of circulating CD8 cells and anti-PD-1 response in melanoma. Study background: Complete or partial response defined responders; stable or progressive disease, non-responders.

Using roughly 14 ng of total RNA, TCR libraries were made with the QIAseq Immune Repertoire TCR panel. Using its own MiXCR run on the reads, TCRdb lists one record per CDR3 protein. The data show 700 to 850 distinct CDR3 sequences, 7.5% to 8.5% seen once. The CDR3 loop spans 15 amino acids. The germline V gene encodes CDR1 LNHDA and CDR2 SQIVND (reference sequence). Trimming took off 2 bases at V and 0 bases at J, with 9 bases between the two ends. This clonotype is deemed medium-sized. Sorting of live CD3+CD8+TCRalphabeta+ cells by PD-1 and/or TIGIT gave four subsets. The source of this sequence is a human donor with melanoma. The genes are TRBV19 and TRBJ2-3; D may be TRBD1 (5 bases). The sample here was CD8+ T cells from PBMCs, taken at baseline or after one month of anti-PD-1 therapy (not recorded which). The CDR3 protein is CASSIQGESTDTQYF. The CDR3 coding sequence is TGTGCCAGTAGTATACAGGGTGAGAGCACAGATACGCAGTATTTT.